These 18 T cell receptor beta chains share one sample of origin, sequenced in a study of identical twins' blood T cells. TCRdb fed the 5' RACE reads into MiXCR, producing one record per CDR3 protein. This sample has 400,000 or so distinct CDR3 sequences, with 28% found just once. The sequenced sample was PBMCs. The receptors originated from a woman between 18 and 49 years old in good health.

This clonotype turned up a few times. The chain has TRBV5-1 and TRBJ2-3; 10 bases agree with TRBD2. J gave up 8 bases and V 0 bases, and 9 bases lay outside the gene matches. This CDR3 has 16 amino acids. CDR1 and CDR2 from the germline V gene are SGHRS and YFSETQ. DNA of the CDR3: TGCGCCAGCAGCTTGGAGGGACTAGCGAGATATAGTACGCAGTATTTT. Translating gives CASSLEGLARYSTQYF.

This clonotype was counted between two and nine times. V gene TRBV20-1 combines with J gene TRBJ1-5; maybe TRBD1 (6 bases). This CDR3 has 13 residues. Trimming removed 1 base at V and 8 bases at J, with 12 bases between. Germline lookup yields CDR1 DFQATT and CDR2 SNEGSKA (reference sequence). The CDR3: CSARGTGTEPQHF. CDR3 coding DNA: TGCAGTGCTAGAGGAACAGGGACGGAGCCCCAGCATTTT.

At least ten counts were recorded for this clonotype. The V and J genes are TRBV25-1 and TRBJ1-2; D ambiguous. Trimming shortened V by 7 bases and J by 8 bases, and 20 bases separated the two germline ends. This CDR3 is 14 amino acids long. The germline CDR1 and CDR2 sequences are MGHDK and SYGVNS. CDR3 bases: TGTGCCAGCACCTCTTCCCGGTCGGCAGGCGGCTACACCTTC. This sequence encodes CASTSSRSAGGYTF.

The chain employs TRBV19 and TRBJ1-1; a weak D match, TRBD1 (5 bases). The CDR3 runs 14 residues. The V and J ends lost 6 bases and 0 bases respectively, with 11 bases between them. The germline V gene has CDR1 LNHDA and CDR2 SQIVND (reference sequence). The CDR3 DNA sequence: TGTGCCAGTAGGGTGACAGCGATGAACACTGAAGCTTTCTTT. Protein: CASRVTAMNTEAFF.

V usage is TRBV6-2 or TRBV6-3 and J usage is TRBJ2-2; D is ambiguous. Trimming left V 8 bases short and J 5 bases short, with 15 bases between. CDR1 is MNHEY and CDR2 is SVGEGT in the germline V gene. This CDR3 is built from 14 residues. Written as DNA, the CDR3 is TGTGCCAGCCGGGCACCCGATAGAACCGGGGAGCTGTTTTTT. Translating gives CASRAPDRTGELFF.

The chain links TRBV11-2 to TRBJ2-7; 8 nucleotides line up with TRBD2. V shed 2 bases and J 0 bases; nucleotides not matched to a gene: 6. The CDR3 sequence is 16 residues long. In germline, CDR1 is SGHAT, CDR2 FQNNGV. The CDR3 DNA reads as TGTGCCAGCAGCTTACCCCTACTAGCGGCCTCCTACGAGCAGTACTTC. Translation gives CASSLPLLAASYEQYF.

This chain connects TRBV20-1 to TRBJ1-1, with a possible D match to TRBD1 (6 bases). The CDR3 totals 12 residues. The V gene lost 6 bases and the J gene lost 5 bases, with 13 bases spanning the gap. Germline V gene data show CDR1 as DFQATT and CDR2 as SNEGSKA (reference sequence). In nucleotides, the CDR3 is TGCAGTGCGCAACAGGGAGGTACTGAAGCTTTCTTT. It encodes CSAQQGGTEAFF.

The rearrangement uses TRBV28 and TRBJ2-1, with TRBD2 matching over 7 bases. Looked up from germline, CDR1 is MDHEN and CDR2 is SYDVKM. V gave up 4 bases and J gave up 2 bases; unmatched junction bases: 8. This CDR3 contains 16 residues. CDR3 DNA sequence: TGTGCCAGCAGTTCCCGGGCGGGAGCAACCTACAATGAGCAGTTCTTC. Residues: CASSSRAGATYNEQFF.

This clonotype was observed at least ten times. The chain carries TRBV7-6 and TRBJ2-3; D is possibly TRBD2 (6 bases). Germline assignment: CDR1 SGHVS and CDR2 FNYEAQ. The CDR3 spans 15 residues. V was clipped by 4 bases and J by 6 bases, with 17 bases between them. The CDR3 sequence: CASSSLIAEWDTQYF. The DNA of the CDR3 is TGTGCCAGCAGCTCGCTAATAGCGGAGTGGGATACGCAGTATTTT.

This clonotype was recorded once. V usage is TRBV7-8 and J usage is TRBJ2-1; unclear D gene. The germline V gene has CDR1 SGHVS and CDR2 FQNEAQ. The CDR3 consists of 11 residues. V was clipped by 5 bases and J by 9 bases, with 8 bases between them. CDR3 DNA sequence: TGTGCCAGCAGCCCACGGCTTGAGCAGTTCTTC. As protein: CASSPRLEQFF.

This clonotype has more than one count but fewer than ten. The rearrangement joins TRBV3-1 to TRBJ2-3, with D hard to call. The CDR3 length is 15 residues. CDR1 LGHDT and CDR2 YNNKEL come from the germline V gene (reference sequence). Trimming removed 2 bases at V and 3 bases at J, with 12 bases between. The CDR3 spells CASSQWNGGTDTQYF. CDR3 sequence (DNA): TGTGCCAGCAGCCAATGGAACGGCGGAACAGATACGCAGTATTTT.

The V and J genes are TRBV9 and TRBJ2-1; 12 bases line up with TRBD2. V was pared by 4 bases and J by 9 bases, with 8 bases of the junction left unmatched. The CDR3 sequence is 15 residues long. CDR1 is SGDLS and CDR2 is YYNGEE in the germline V gene. The CDR3 DNA follows: TGTGCCAGCAGCCCTTGGACTAGCGGGACGGGTGAGCAGTTCTTC. Its protein product is CASSPWTSGTGEQFF. Complete variable domain (other parts from reference TRBV9 and TRBJ2-1): DSGVTQTPKHLITATGQRVTLRCSPRSGDLSVYWYQQSLDQGLQFLIQYYNGEERAKGNILERFSAQQFPDLHSELNLSSLELGDSALYFCASSPWTSGTGEQFFGPGTRLTVL.

The rearrangement joins TRBV20-1 to TRBJ2-3; D is unresolved. The germline V gene has CDR1 DFQATT and CDR2 SNEGSKA (reference sequence). This CDR3 region has 12 residues. Trimming pared 7 bases from V and 5 bases from J, leaving 13 bases between. The DNA of the CDR3 is TGCAGTGTTCCGGCCGATCTAGATACGCAGTATTTT. This sequence encodes CSVPADLDTQYF.

This chain links TRBV29-1 with TRBJ1-2; 8 bases align to TRBD1. J was trimmed by 7 bases and V by 6 bases; bases with no gene match: 4. CDR3 length: 11 amino acids. The V gene's germline CDR1 is SQVTM and CDR2 ANQGSEA. CDR3 sequence: CSVGQDAGYTF. The CDR3 DNA reads TGCAGCGTGGGACAGGACGCTGGCTACACCTTC.

The table lists this clonotype with a few counts. The rearrangement uses TRBV27 and TRBJ1-2; 10 nucleotides line up with TRBD1. The CDR3 covers 17 residues. Trimming took 0 bases from V and 5 from J; bases not matched to a gene: 9. CDR1 is MNHEY, CDR2 SMNVEV, per germline (reference sequence). The CDR3 bases are TGTGCCAGCAGTTTATCGAAGTATCGGACAGGGGGTTATGGCTACACCTTC. This encodes CASSLSKYRTGGYGYTF.

V and J are TRBV7-6 and TRBJ1-3; tentatively, D is TRBD1 (6 bases). Between the trimmed V and J ends, which lost 4 bases and 0 bases, there was a span of 10 bases. Per germline, CDR1 SGHVS and CDR2 FNYEAQ. The length of the CDR3 is 15 residues. The CDR3 protein is CASSSDRYSGNTIYF. The CDR3 nucleotides read TGTGCCAGCAGCTCGGACAGATACTCTGGAAACACCATATATTTT.

About this clonotype: Germline and junction disagree at one end, which may indicate a read error. The V call is TRBV12-3 or TRBV12-4, the J call TRBJ1-1, with 8 positions matching TRBD1. CDR3 length: 15 amino acids. DNA of the CDR3: TGTGCCGGCAGCCTTCCTGGACAGGGGAACACTGAAGCTTTCTTT. Translation: CAGSLPGQGNTEAFF.

The count of this clonotype is one. The gene calls are TRBV9 and TRBJ2-1, with 11 bases matching TRBD2. V lost 2 bases to trimming and J lost 6 bases; unmatched junction nucleotides: 4. The CDR3 sequence is 15 residues long. Germline loops: CDR1 SGDLS, CDR2 YYNGEE. This CDR3 is CASSVGLAAFNEQFF. The CDR3 coding sequence is TGTGCCAGCAGCGTGGGACTAGCGGCCTTCAATGAGCAGTTCTTC.